These T cell receptor beta chains were read from a single sample in a study of cytomegalovirus exposure and HLA in healthy donors. The data were produced by immunoSEQ multiplex PCR, yet TCRdb's version contains in-frame clones alone and is incomplete. The table has around 110,000 clones, 60% to 80% seen once; the top ten hold 2.8%. The sequenced material came from PBMCs. Receptor source: a female donor in good health and CMV-seronegative. Both conserved end residues are trimmed from each CDR3. Clone size appears in some rows only: once, few, many, or a class for an expanded clone.

V	J	size	CDR3
TRBV7-2	TRBJ2-2	.	ASSLRGWGGGELF
TRBV27	TRBJ2-1	.	ASRREGRYNEQF
TRBV7-3	TRBJ1-1	.	ASSLSGLNTEAF
TRBV2	TRBJ2-3	few	ASIYRDVGTDTQY
TRBV27	TRBJ2-7	.	ASSYGSHYEQY
TRBV7-8	TRBJ2-7	.	ASSLTLAGGPGEQY
TRBV27	TRBJ2-5	.	ASRPTGSQTQY
TRBV27	TRBJ2-1	.	ASSAGGPYEQF
TRBV10-2	TRBJ2-1	.	ATIRLAGGYSSYNEQF
TRBV7-2	TRBJ2-7	.	ASSSRGTGAYEQY
TRBV30	TRBJ1-2	.	AWGRDRPYGYT
TRBV4-1	TRBJ1-6	.	ASSQEGGGRSYNSPLH
TRBV14	TRBJ1-1	.	ASSPPPGPRGTEAF
TRBV6-1	TRBJ2-7	.	ASSGHYEQY
TRBV5-1	TRBJ1-1	.	ASSYSPGQGNTEAF
TRBV6-1	TRBJ1-1	.	ASSDGQKNTEAF
TRBV7-9	TRBJ2-1	once	ASSPRTSASSYNEQF
TRBV10-2	TRBJ2-1	few	ASSESGEYNEQF
TRBV9	TRBJ1-2	.	ASSVGGGSNYGYT
TRBV7-9	TRBJ2-7	.	ASSLGTSEKQY
TRBV7-7	TRBJ1-5	.	ASLGTEDQPQH
TRBV5-1	TRBJ2-1	.	ASSHGLADPNEQF
TRBV9	TRBJ2-1	.	ASSGTSGSVNEQF
TRBV2	TRBJ2-3	.	ASSESVSTDTQY
TRBV5-1	TRBJ2-1	.	ASSPRQGSEQF
TRBV27	TRBJ2-1	few	ASLGSGDYNEQF
TRBV28	TRBJ2-4	.	ASSFAGAAKNIQY
TRBV27	TRBJ2-1	.	ASSLAGVSYNEQF
TRBV11-2	TRBJ2-1	.	ASSYSYNEQF
TRBV5-5	TRBJ2-1	few	ASSSGGTSNEQF
TRBV18	TRBJ2-7	few	ASSRTGYANEQY
TRBV21-1	TRBJ1-5	.	ASSRGIPDSNQPQH
TRBV27	TRBJ2-7	.	ASNFSGVGGYEQY
TRBV18	TRBJ2-5	once	ASSPYLGTEETQY
TRBV18	TRBJ1-2	once	ASSLTGRDGYT
TRBV7-7	TRBJ1-5	.	ASSLGDRDIDQPQH
TRBV6-5	TRBJ1-1	.	ASGGVNTEAF
TRBV7-3	TRBJ2-3	.	ASSLRGGTGAADTQY
TRBV6-6	TRBJ2-7	.	ASSFRTGGRSGEQY
TRBV23-1	TRBJ2-5	.	ASSQPRGQEETQY
TRBV7-9	TRBJ2-3	.	ASSFLAADTQY
TRBV7-2	TRBJ1-1	.	ASSPSGLMNTEAF
TRBV7-2	TRBJ2-1	.	ASSPPGGRELEEF
TRBV27	TRBJ1-5	few	ASSLTQGLGQPQH
TRBV2	TRBJ2-2	.	ASTQGLTTGELF
TRBV10-3	TRBJ2-3	.	ATGVGTEKY
TRBV28	TRBJ1-1	.	ASSYLAREDTEAF
TRBV19	TRBJ1-2	.	ASSSRSHAGYT
TRBV28	TRBJ1-4	.	ASSDGGPTNEKLF
TRBV4-1	TRBJ2-5	.	ASSQDPPSGRGETQY